This entry concerns a single T cell receptor beta chain. This entry belongs to a study of PD-1 blockade in mismatch repair-deficient tumors. PCR or immunohistochemistry showed mismatch repair deficiency in every enrolled patient. This table comes from immunoSEQ multiplex PCR, and its TCRdb copy is limited to in-frame clones, with some not included. The sample gives 100,000 to 150,000 clones, almost 90% of which show up once; roughly 12% is in the top ten. V gave up 8 bases and J gave up 2 bases; unmatched junction bases: 10. This CDR3 contains 17 residues. Germline values: CDR1 MRHNA, CDR2 SNTAGT. The source is an adult with mismatch repair-deficient cancer. The input for sequencing was peripheral blood, taken just over 70 weeks after starting pembrolizumab. The gene calls are TRBV6-4 and TRBJ1-4, with 11 positions matching TRBD1. The CDR3 DNA reads as TGTGCCAGCGCGGACAGGGGGCGGCAAAGGACTAATGAAAAACTGTTTTTT. Translated, it gives CASADRGRQRTNEKLFF.